Below, 9 T cell receptor beta chains from the same sample are listed, as sequenced in a study of human T cells and chemical hapten exposure. TCRdb independently ran MiXCR on the RACE reads; one entry per CDR3 protein. This table holds more than 250,000 distinct CDR3 sequences, around 7.7% found once. Time point meaning: pre-sensitization, week 0. Sample treatment: therapeutic diphenylcyclopropenone sensitization with weekly scalp DPC. This sample comprised whole blood, obtained in connection with sensitization to the hapten diphenylcyclopropenone (DPC). These receptors originate from a young man with alopecia areata. Some clones in this sample may be carry-over from other donors' samples.

This clonotype was seen repeatedly, ten times or more. The chain carries TRBV10-2 and TRBJ2-1; TRBD2 matches 11 bases. With 5 bases clipped from V and 4 bases from J, the junction kept 7 bases outside the gene matches. CDR3 size: 16 residues. Germline V gives CDR1 WSHSY, CDR2 SAAADI. The CDR3 loop is CASSLAGGRPYNEQFF. In DNA, the CDR3 is TGCGCCAGCAGTCTAGCGGGGGGCCGACCTTACAATGAGCAGTTCTTC.

This clonotype was seen repeatedly, ten times or more. The V call is TRBV7-3, the J call TRBJ1-2; D is unclear. Germline CDR1 and CDR2: SGHTA and FQGTGA. The CDR3 is 14 amino acids. Trimming removed 4 bases at V and 2 bases at J, with 11 bases between. CDR3 sequence reads: CASSSRDGNYGYTF. The CDR3 DNA reads as TGTGCCAGCAGCTCCCGAGACGGCAACTATGGCTACACCTTC.

The sample holds a few counts of this clonotype. This rearrangement joins TRBV5-1 to TRBJ2-3; D is ambiguous. V shed 0 bases and J shed 2 bases, with 10 bases lying between them. The CDR3 runs to 15 residues. Germline values: CDR1 SGHRS, CDR2 YFSETQ. CDR3 amino acids: CASSLAAPNTDTQYF. Written as DNA, the CDR3 is TGCGCCAGCAGCTTGGCAGCTCCAAACACAGATACGCAGTATTTT.

This clonotype was seen more than once but under ten times. J is TRBJ1-1 and V is TRBV3-1; 8 bases align to TRBD1. With 1 base clipped from V and 7 bases from J, the junction kept 11 bases outside the gene matches. The CDR3 length is 16 residues. Germline V lookup: CDR1 LGHDT, CDR2 YNNKEL (reference sequence). DNA for the CDR3: TGTGCCAGCAGCCAAGGGGCCAGGACAGGGCAGGATGAAGCTTTCTTT. This encodes CASSQGARTGQDEAFF.

This clonotype was detected only a few times. V gene TRBV10-2 combines with J gene TRBJ2-7; no clear D gene. Germline V gene data show CDR1 as WSHSY and CDR2 as SAAADI. With 3 bases removed from V and 2 bases from J, the gap between germline ends came to 8 bases. This CDR3 is 13 amino acids long. The CDR3 loop is CASSENWPYEQYF. In DNA, the CDR3 is TGCGCCAGCAGTGAAAATTGGCCCTACGAGCAGTACTTC.

The V call is TRBV6-2 or TRBV6-3, the J call TRBJ2-7, with unresolved D. The CDR3 consists of 16 residues. CDR1 is MNHEY and CDR2 is SVGEGT in the germline V gene. Trimming stripped 0 bases from V and 0 bases from J, with 12 bases between. The CDR3 is CASSYSPPVSSYEQYF. DNA of the CDR3: TGTGCCAGCAGTTACTCGCCTCCGGTTTCCTCCTACGAGCAGTACTTC.

The sample holds many counts of this clonotype. This rearrangement joins TRBV10-3 to TRBJ1-1; a weak D match, TRBD1 (5 bases). The CDR3 covers 13 residues. V was pared by 9 bases and J by 7 bases, with 18 bases between. CDR1 is ENHRY, CDR2 SYGVKD, per germline. The CDR3 region has the DNA TGTGCCATTATCGGGAGTCAGGGCAGTGAAGCTTTCTTT. It encodes CAIIGSQGSEAFF.

This clonotype was counted a few times. V usage is TRBV7-3 and J usage is TRBJ1-1; TRBD1 is a possible D gene (6 bases). Germline-derived CDR1 and CDR2 are SGHTA and FQGTGA. The CDR3 contains 14 residues. The V end was cut by 6 bases, the J end by 1 base, with 12 bases between. The DNA for the CDR3 is TGTGCCAGCAGATACGACAGGCAGAACACTGAAGCTTTCTTT. This gives the protein CASRYDRQNTEAFF.

The gene calls are TRBV7-9 and TRBJ1-1; D not resolved. CDR3 length equals 13 residues. Germline-derived CDR1 and CDR2 are SEHNR and FQNEAQ (reference sequence). V gave up 1 base and J gave up 4 bases, with 7 bases separating them. CDR3 amino acids: CASSLESSTEAFF. CDR3 in DNA: TGTGCCAGCAGCTTAGAGAGTTCCACTGAAGCTTTCTTT. Full variable domain (outside the CDR3, taken from reference TRBV7-9 and TRBJ1-1): DTGVSQNPRHKITKRGQNVTFRCDPISEHNRLYWYRQTLGQGPEFLTYFQNEAQLEKSRLLSDRFSAERPKGSFSTLEIQRTEQGDSAMYLCASSLESSTEAFFGQGTRLTVV.